This TCR beta chain stems from a study of cytomegalovirus exposure and HLA in healthy donors. Study in general: A preliminary data release comprised about 85 million unique TCRs obtained from HLA-typed donors.

With respect to this clone: Antigen unknown.

Trimming took 0 bases from V and 4 from J, leaving 20 bases between them. Germline values: CDR1 MGHRA, CDR2 YSYEKL. The length of the CDR3 is 18 residues. Study outcomes and limitations: A previous analysis found most TCR beta V segments productive roughly 90% or roughly 30% of the time. The dataset shows that most TCR sequences were rare, while some public TCRs occurred in many donors. It emerged from a later analysis that several of the most significant clusters appeared to be linked to common viral pathogens.

Use of 60 Vbeta and 13 Jbeta primers characterized the PCR. Sequenced by immunoSEQ multiplex PCR; TCRdb stores in-frame clones only, minus some. The profile shows 150,000 to 200,000 clones, 84% of them singletons. Sequencing input: PBMCs. The source of this sequence is a man aged 18 to 29 in good health and CMV-seronegative. The gene calls are TRBV4-1 and TRBJ2-3; a weak D match, TRBD2 (5 bases). The CDR3 sequence: CASSQDPPSDLGADTQYF. CDR3 coding DNA: TGCGCCAGCAGCCAAGATCCCCCCTCGGACCTCGGGGCAGATACGCAGTATTTT.